This T cell receptor beta chain was identified during a study of blood T cells in healthy people across ages. Study-wide findings and caveats: Shifts in expanded clonotypes may have been confounded by donor CMV status, which was unknown.

A second PCR of 7 to 11 cycles used a sample-barcoded 5' primer and a J-beta primer mix. Each CDR3 protein is one row after TCRdb ran MiXCR on the 5' RACE reads. Here the sample spans some 640,000 distinct CDR3 sequences, under 30% being singletons. V gave up 5 bases and J gave up 5 bases, with 9 bases separating them. CDR3 length equals 12 residues. Germline loops: CDR1 LNHNV, CDR2 YYDKDF (reference sequence). Ten or more counts support this clonotype. Antigen: not known. Approximately 10 milliliters was the volume of peripheral blood drawn from each donor. Each sample yielded at least 7 million isolated PBMCs.

Material for sequencing was blood. The receptor was derived from an elderly woman in good health. The V call is TRBV15, the J call TRBJ2-5; D may be TRBD1 (5 bases). For the CDR3, the DNA is TGTGCCACCAGCGGGGCAAGGGAGACCCAGTACTTC. Protein: CATSGARETQYF.